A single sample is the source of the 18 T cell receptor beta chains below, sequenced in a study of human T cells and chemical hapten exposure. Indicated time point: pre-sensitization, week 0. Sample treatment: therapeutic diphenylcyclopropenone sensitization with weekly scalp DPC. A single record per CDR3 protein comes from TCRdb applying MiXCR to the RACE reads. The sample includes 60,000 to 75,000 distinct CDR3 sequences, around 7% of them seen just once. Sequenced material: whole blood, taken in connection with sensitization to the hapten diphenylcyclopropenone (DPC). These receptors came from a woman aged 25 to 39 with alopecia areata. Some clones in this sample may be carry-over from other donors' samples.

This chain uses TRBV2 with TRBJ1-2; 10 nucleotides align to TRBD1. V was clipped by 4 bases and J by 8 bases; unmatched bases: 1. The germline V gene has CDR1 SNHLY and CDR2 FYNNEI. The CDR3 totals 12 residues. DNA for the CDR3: TGTGCCAGCAGTGGGGACAGGGGCGGCTACACCTTC. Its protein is CASSGDRGGYTF.

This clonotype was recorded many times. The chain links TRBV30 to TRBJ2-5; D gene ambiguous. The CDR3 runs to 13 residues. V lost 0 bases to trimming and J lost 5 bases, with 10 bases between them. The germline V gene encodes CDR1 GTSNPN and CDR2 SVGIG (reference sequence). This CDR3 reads CAWSVRFGETQYF. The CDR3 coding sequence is TGTGCCTGGAGTGTGCGATTTGGGGAGACCCAGTACTTC. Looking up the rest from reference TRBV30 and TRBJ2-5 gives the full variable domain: SQTIHQWPATLVQPVGSPLSLECTVEGTSNPNLYWYRQAAGRGLQLLFYSVGIGQISSEVPQNLSASRPQDRQFILSSKKLLLSDSGFYLCAWSVRFGETQYFGPGTRLLVL.

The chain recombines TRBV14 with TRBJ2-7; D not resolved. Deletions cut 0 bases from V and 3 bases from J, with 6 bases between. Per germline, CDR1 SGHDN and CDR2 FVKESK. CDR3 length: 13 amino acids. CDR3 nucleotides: TGTGCCAGCAGCCAAGAATGGGGCTACGAGCAGTACTTC. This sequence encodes CASSQEWGYEQYF. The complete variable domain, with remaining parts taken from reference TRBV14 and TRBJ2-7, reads EAGVTQFPSHSVIEKGQTVTLRCDPISGHDNLYWYRRVMGKEIKFLLHFVKESKQDESGMPNNRFLAERTGGTYSTLKVQPAELEDSGVYFCASSQEWGYEQYFGPGTRLTVT.

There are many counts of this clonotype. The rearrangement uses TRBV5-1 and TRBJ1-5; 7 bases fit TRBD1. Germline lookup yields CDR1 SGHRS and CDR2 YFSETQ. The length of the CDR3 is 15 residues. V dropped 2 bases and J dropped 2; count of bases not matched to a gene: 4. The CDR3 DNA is TGCGCCAGCAGCTTCGACGGACAGGGCAATCAGCCCCAGCATTTT. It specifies CASSFDGQGNQPQHF.

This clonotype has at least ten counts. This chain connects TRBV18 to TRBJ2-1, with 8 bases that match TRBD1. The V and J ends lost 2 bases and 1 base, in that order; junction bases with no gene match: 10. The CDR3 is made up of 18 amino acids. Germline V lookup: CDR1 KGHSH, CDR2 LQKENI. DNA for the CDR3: TGTGCCAGCTCACCAAGACAGGGGTACCCCTTATCCTACAATGAGCAGTTCTTC. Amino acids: CASSPRQGYPLSYNEQFF. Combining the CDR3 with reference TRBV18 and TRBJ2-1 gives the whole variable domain NAGVMQNPRHLVRRRGQEARLRCSPMKGHSHVYWYRQLPEEGLKFMVYLQKENIIDESGMPKERFSAEFPKEGPSILRIQQVVRGDSAAYFCASSPRQGYPLSYNEQFFGPGTRLTVL.

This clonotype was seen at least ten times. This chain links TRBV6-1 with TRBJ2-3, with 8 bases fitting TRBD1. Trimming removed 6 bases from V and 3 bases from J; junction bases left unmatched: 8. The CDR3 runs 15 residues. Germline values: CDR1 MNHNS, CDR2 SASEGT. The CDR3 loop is CASRITRDRTDTQYF. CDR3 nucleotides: TGTGCCAGCAGGATAACAAGGGACAGGACAGATACGCAGTATTTT.

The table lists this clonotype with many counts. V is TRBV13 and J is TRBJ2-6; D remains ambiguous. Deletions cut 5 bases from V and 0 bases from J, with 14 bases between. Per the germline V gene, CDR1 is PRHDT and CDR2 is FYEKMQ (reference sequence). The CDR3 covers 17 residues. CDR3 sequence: CASSPVHGFSGANVLTF. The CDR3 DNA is TGTGCCAGCAGCCCAGTACACGGATTCTCTGGGGCCAACGTCCTGACTTTC. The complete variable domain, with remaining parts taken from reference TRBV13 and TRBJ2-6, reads AAGVIQSPRHLIKEKRETATLKCYPIPRHDTVYWYQQGPGQDPQFLISFYEKMQSDKGSIPDRFSAQQFSDYHSELNMSSLELGDSALYFCASSPVHGFSGANVLTFGAGSRLTVL.

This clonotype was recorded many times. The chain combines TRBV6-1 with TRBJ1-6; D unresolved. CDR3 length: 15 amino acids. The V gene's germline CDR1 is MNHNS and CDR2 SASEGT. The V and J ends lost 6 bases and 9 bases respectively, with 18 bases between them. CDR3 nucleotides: TGTGCCAGCAGCGATTTATTGGGCGGTGGTTCACCCCTCCACTTT. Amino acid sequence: CASSDLLGGGSPLHF.

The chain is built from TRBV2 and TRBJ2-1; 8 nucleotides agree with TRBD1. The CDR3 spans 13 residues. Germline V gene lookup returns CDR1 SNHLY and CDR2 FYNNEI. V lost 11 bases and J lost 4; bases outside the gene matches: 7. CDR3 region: CAGQRDRYNEQFF. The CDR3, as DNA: TGTGCCGGCCAACGGGACAGGTACAATGAGCAGTTCTTC.

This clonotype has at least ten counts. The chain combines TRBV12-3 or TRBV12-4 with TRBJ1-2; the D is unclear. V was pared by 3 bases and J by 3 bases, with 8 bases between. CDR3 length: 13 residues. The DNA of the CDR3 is TGTGCCAGCAGTTTTCTACCCTACTATGGCTACACCTTC. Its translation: CASSFLPYYGYTF.

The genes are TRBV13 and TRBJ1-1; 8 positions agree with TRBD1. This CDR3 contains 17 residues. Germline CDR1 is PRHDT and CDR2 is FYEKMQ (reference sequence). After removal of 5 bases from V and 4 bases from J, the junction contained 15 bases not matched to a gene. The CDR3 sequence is CASSTGTGLIQGTEAFF. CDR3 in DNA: TGTGCCAGCAGCACCGGGACAGGCTTGATCCAGGGCACTGAAGCTTTCTTT.

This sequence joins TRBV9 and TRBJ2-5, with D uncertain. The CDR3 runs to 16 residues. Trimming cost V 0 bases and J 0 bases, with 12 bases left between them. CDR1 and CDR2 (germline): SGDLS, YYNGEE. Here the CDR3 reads CASSVDGTAYQETQYF. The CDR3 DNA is TGTGCCAGCAGCGTAGATGGAACCGCGTACCAAGAGACCCAGTACTTC.

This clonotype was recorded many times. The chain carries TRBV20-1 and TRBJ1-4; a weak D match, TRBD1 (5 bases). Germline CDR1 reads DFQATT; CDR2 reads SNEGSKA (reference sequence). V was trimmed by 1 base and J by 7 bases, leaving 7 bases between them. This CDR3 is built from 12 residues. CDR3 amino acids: CSARGQPEKLFF. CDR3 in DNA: TGCAGTGCTAGAGGACAGCCTGAAAAACTGTTTTTT.

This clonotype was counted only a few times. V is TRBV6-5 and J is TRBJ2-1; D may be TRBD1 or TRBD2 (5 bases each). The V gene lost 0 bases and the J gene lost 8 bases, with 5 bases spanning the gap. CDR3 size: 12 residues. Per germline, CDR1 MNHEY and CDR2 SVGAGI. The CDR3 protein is CASSYSGDEQFF. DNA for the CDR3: TGTGCCAGCAGTTACTCGGGGGATGAGCAGTTCTTC.

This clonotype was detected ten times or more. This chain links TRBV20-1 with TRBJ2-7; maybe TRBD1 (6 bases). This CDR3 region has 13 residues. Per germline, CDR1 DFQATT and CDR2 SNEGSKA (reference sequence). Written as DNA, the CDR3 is TGCAGCGCACAGAGGACAGTGGCTGACGAGCAGTACTTC. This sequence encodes CSAQRTVADEQYF.

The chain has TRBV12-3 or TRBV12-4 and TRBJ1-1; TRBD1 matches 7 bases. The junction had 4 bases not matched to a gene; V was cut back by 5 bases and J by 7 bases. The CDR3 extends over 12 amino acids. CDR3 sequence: CASSLTGIEAFF. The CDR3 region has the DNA TGTGCCAGCAGTCTGACAGGGATTGAAGCTTTCTTT.

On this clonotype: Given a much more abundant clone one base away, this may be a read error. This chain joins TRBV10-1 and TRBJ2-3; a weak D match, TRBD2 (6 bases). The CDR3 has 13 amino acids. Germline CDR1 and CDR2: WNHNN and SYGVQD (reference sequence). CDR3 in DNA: TGCACCAGCAGTGAGCGGGCAGCAGATACGCAGTATTTT. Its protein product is CTSSERAADTQYF.

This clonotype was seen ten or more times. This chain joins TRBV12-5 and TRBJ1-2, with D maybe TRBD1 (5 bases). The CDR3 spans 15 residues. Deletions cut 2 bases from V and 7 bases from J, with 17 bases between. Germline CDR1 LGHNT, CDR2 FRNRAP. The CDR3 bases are TGTGCTAGTGGTTTGATCCCCCCCGGCAGGGCTGGCTACACCTTC. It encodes CASGLIPPGRAGYTF.